Listed below are T cell receptor beta chains from one sample, sequenced in a study of blood T cell repertoires in COVID-19. The method was immunoSEQ multiplex PCR; TCRdb's version includes in-frame clones alone and lacks a portion of them. The table records tens of thousands of clones, roughly 90% of them present only once. Sequencing was carried out using peripheral blood. Receptors were obtained from a man aged 45 to 65 with acute or convalescent COVID-19. The CDR3 runs from the conserved cysteine through the conserved F or W. Fields, in order: CDR3 protein, CDR3 DNA, clone size, J gene, V gene, CDR3 length, D gene. The D gene is left open where the match is weak. Clone size is shown for a subset of rows, as once, few, many or a class of expanded clone.

CASSQVAREGQETQYF | TGTGCCAGCAGCCAGGTAGCGCGGGAGGGCCAGGAGACCCAGTACTTC | NA | TRBJ2-5 | TRBV4-2 | 16 | TRBD2
CASRPSTGVRAEAFF | TGTGCCAGCAGACCCTCAACAGGGGTCAGGGCTGAAGCTTTCTTT | NA | TRBJ1-1 | TRBV9 | 15 | TRBD1
CASSLAPRSNYGYTF | TGCGCCAGCAGCTTGGCCCCGAGGTCTAACTATGGCTACACCTTC | NA | TRBJ1-2 | TRBV5-1 | 15 | NA
CASSRTSGGNEQFF | TGTGCCAGCAGTCGGACTAGCGGAGGGAATGAGCAGTTCTTC | once | TRBJ2-1 | TRBV6-2/TRBV6-3 | 14 | TRBD2
CASSQDSRREGLYEQFF | TGCGCCAGCAGCCAAGATTCAAGGAGGGAGGGCCTTTATGAGCAGTTCTTC | NA | TRBJ2-1 | TRBV4-1 | 17 | TRBD2
CASSPGQGHTEAFF | TGCGCCAGCAGCCCGGGACAGGGGCACACTGAAGCTTTCTTT | NA | TRBJ1-1 | TRBV10-1 | 14 | TRBD1
CASSRGSDHEQYF | TGTGCCAGTTCAAGGGGGTCTGACCACGAGCAGTACTTC | NA | TRBJ2-7 | TRBV6-5 | 13 | NA
CASTRGGANTEAFF | TGTGCCAGCACCCGAGGGGGGGCGAACACTGAAGCTTTCTTT | NA | TRBJ1-1 | TRBV28 | 14 | NA
CASSYSRGQETQYF | TGTGCCAGCAGTTACTCCAGGGGGCAGGAGACCCAGTACTTC | NA | TRBJ2-5 | TRBV6-2/TRBV6-3 | 14 | TRBD1
CSVEGWGGTSREKLFF | TGCAGCGTTGAAGGGTGGGGGGGCACCTCCCGAGAAAAACTGTTTTTT | NA | TRBJ1-4 | TRBV29-1 | 16 | NA
CASSPGQNTGELFF | TGTGCCAGCAGCCCGGGACAGAACACCGGGGAGCTGTTTTTT | NA | TRBJ2-2 | TRBV7-9 | 14 | NA
CASSLGRWGDYGYTF | TGTGCCAGCAGTTTAGGGAGGTGGGGCGACTATGGCTACACCTTC | NA | TRBJ1-2 | TRBV27 | 15 | NA
CASSQGVGANQPQHF | TGTGCCAGCAGCCAAGGTGTAGGGGCGAATCAGCCCCAGCATTTT | NA | TRBJ1-5 | TRBV14 | 15 | NA
CASSLATRDSGRYTF | TGTGCCAGCAGCTTAGCTACCCGGGACAGCGGTCGCTACACCTTC | NA | TRBJ1-2 | TRBV7-8 | 15 | TRBD1
CASSWTSGIGYEQYF | TGTGCCAGCAGCTGGACTAGCGGGATAGGCTACGAGCAGTACTTC | NA | TRBJ2-7 | TRBV7-2 | 15 | TRBD2
CASSLVVTGGPTEAFF | TGTGCCAGCAGCTTGGTGGTGACAGGGGGCCCCACTGAAGCTTTCTTT | NA | TRBJ1-1 | TRBV5-6 | 16 | TRBD1
CASSQPFGGSDTQYF | TGCGCCAGCAGCCAACCGTTTGGCGGGTCAGATACGCAGTATTTT | once | TRBJ2-3 | TRBV4-3 | 15 | NA
CASSGVGREPQHF | TGTGCCAGCAGTGGAGTGGGTCGGGAGCCCCAGCATTTT | NA | TRBJ1-5 | TRBV2 | 13 | NA
CASSEVRGWSTDTQYF | TGTGCCAGCAGTGAAGTTAGGGGCTGGTCCACAGATACGCAGTATTTT | NA | TRBJ2-3 | TRBV2 | 16 | NA
CATSEGSQPTEKLFF | TGTGCCACCAGTGAGGGGAGCCAGCCCACCGAAAAACTGTTTTTT | NA | TRBJ1-4 | TRBV24-1 | 15 | NA
CAWSVGLAVQETQYF | TGTGCCTGGAGTGTTGGGCTAGCGGTCCAAGAGACCCAGTACTTC | NA | TRBJ2-5 | TRBV30 | 15 | TRBD2
CASSLVAGNEKLFF | TGTGCCAGCAGCTTAGTAGCGGGGAATGAAAAACTGTTTTTT | NA | TRBJ1-4 | TRBV7-9 | 14 | NA
CASSRSRENEQFF | TGTGCCAGCAGTCGGTCGAGAGAAAATGAGCAGTTCTTC | NA | TRBJ2-1 | TRBV6-2/TRBV6-3 | 13 | NA
CASSQEHRVPYAFF | TGTGCCAGCAGCCAAGAACACAGGGTTCCGTATGCTTTCTTT | NA | TRBJ1-1 | TRBV4-2 | 14 | NA
CAWSGNPGLAGAYTQYF | TGTGCCTGGAGTGGGAACCCGGGACTAGCGGGAGCATATACGCAGTATTTT | NA | TRBJ2-3 | TRBV30 | 17 | TRBD2
CASSPQGLDNYGYTF | TGTGCCAGCTCACCACAGGGGCTCGATAACTATGGCTACACCTTC | NA | TRBJ1-2 | TRBV18 | 15 | NA
CASSRQGSGNTIYF | TGTGCCAGCAGCCGACAGGGCTCTGGAAACACCATATATTTT | NA | TRBJ1-3 | TRBV3-1/TRBV3-2 | 14 | TRBD1
CASSLEQGSLAVNTGELFF | TGTGCCAGCAGCTTAGAACAGGGAAGTCTAGCGGTGAACACCGGGGAGCTGTTTTTT | NA | TRBJ2-2 | TRBV7-6 | 19 | NA
CASSRTIQYF | TGTGCCAGCAGCAGAACTATCCAGTACTTC | once | TRBJ2-7 | TRBV12-3/TRBV12-4 | 10 | NA
CASSSTGGTSISYEQYF | TGTGCCAGCAGTAGCACCGGTGGGACAAGTATATCCTACGAGCAGTACTTC | NA | TRBJ2-7 | TRBV6-2/TRBV6-3 | 17 | NA
CASSYVARRHNEQFF | TGTGCCAGCAGTTACGTGGCTAGGAGGCACAATGAGCAGTTCTTC | NA | TRBJ2-1 | TRBV6-5 | 15 | NA
CASTTGHYEQYF | TGTGCCAGCACCACAGGGCACTACGAGCAGTACTTC | NA | TRBJ2-7 | TRBV5-6 | 12 | NA
CASSVAAGAIQETQYF | TGTGCCAGCAGCGTAGCAGCGGGAGCGATCCAAGAGACCCAGTACTTC | NA | TRBJ2-5 | TRBV9 | 16 | TRBD2
CASSQVGGGANVLTF | TGTGCCAGCAGCCAAGTAGGGGGCGGGGCCAACGTCCTGACTTTC | once | TRBJ2-6 | TRBV14 | 15 | TRBD1
CASSPRDGGGQPQHF | TGTGCCAGCTCACCCCGGGACGGAGGAGGGCAGCCCCAGCATTTT | NA | TRBJ1-5 | TRBV18 | 15 | NA
CASSAIPGLAGGGGEQYF | TGTGCCAGCAGCGCAATACCGGGACTAGCGGGAGGTGGAGGGGAGCAGTACTTC | NA | TRBJ2-7 | TRBV9 | 18 | TRBD2
CASSIPTSGSANEQFF | TGTGCCAGCAGCATACCCACTAGCGGGAGCGCCAATGAGCAGTTCTTC | NA | TRBJ2-1 | TRBV5-4 | 16 | TRBD2
CASRLGNLTGERGITEAFF | TGTGCAAGTCGCTTAGGGAACCTGACAGGGGAACGTGGAATCACTGAAGCTTTCTTT | NA | TRBJ1-1 | TRBV12-2 | 19 | NA
CASSTLKPGLAGNNEQFF | TGCGCCAGCAGCACACTTAAACCGGGACTAGCGGGAAACAATGAGCAGTTCTTC | NA | TRBJ2-1 | TRBV5-1 | 18 | TRBD2
CASGFRGTTAFF | TGTGCTAGTGGTTTCAGGGGGACCACAGCTTTCTTT | NA | TRBJ1-1 | TRBV12-5 | 12 | TRBD1
CASSPKREVSYEQYF | TGTGCCAGCAGCCCCAAGCGGGAGGTTTCCTACGAGCAGTACTTC | few | TRBJ2-7 | TRBV3-1/TRBV3-2 | 15 | TRBD2
CASTNRPIGEQYF | TGTGCCAGCACGAACAGACCCATTGGAGAGCAGTACTTC | NA | TRBJ2-7 | TRBV7-2 | 13 | NA
CASSLGVGDRGQFF | TGTGCCAGCAGCTTAGGGGTCGGGGACAGGGGGCAGTTCTTC | NA | TRBJ2-1 | TRBV11-2 | 14 | TRBD1
CASSRPGEGRTGNTIYF | TGTGCCAGCAGTCGCCCAGGGGAGGGGAGGACTGGAAACACCATATATTTT | once | TRBJ1-3 | TRBV28 | 17 | NA